Below are 3 T cell receptor beta chains sequenced from a single sample in a study of shared clonotypes between healthy human individuals. Only in-frame clones appear in the TCRdb table, and some are missing; sequencing was by immunoSEQ multiplex PCR. The profile shows just over 2,000,000 clones, about 95% of them singletons. Terminally differentiated effector memory CD45RA+ cells were excluded from the naive CD8 cells, which were CD45RO-negative and positively selected for CCR7. Sequences were obtained from naive CD8+ T cells sorted from blood. The source of these receptors is a man younger than 35 in good health.

The CDR3 loop is CSAKWVDELFF. The CDR3 DNA reads as TGCAGTGCTAAGTGGGTGGACGAACTGTTTTTT. The chain joins TRBV20-1 to TRBJ1-4, with D uncertain. The ends were cut back, 4 bases at V and 12 bases at J, with 12 bases in the middle. Germline CDR1 and CDR2: DFQATT and SNEGSKA (reference sequence). This CDR3 is built from 11 residues.

The chain combines TRBV7-9 with TRBJ2-7, with TRBD2 identical over 7 bases. Germline CDR1 SEHNR, CDR2 FQNEAQ (reference sequence). V was pared by 2 bases and J by 3 bases, with 10 bases of the junction left unmatched. This CDR3 is built from 16 residues. The CDR3 reads CASSLSLGGRLYEQYF. In DNA, the CDR3 is TGTGCCAGCAGCTTATCTTTAGGCGGGAGACTCTACGAGCAGTACTTC.

The V call is TRBV7-8, the J call TRBJ2-3; 8 bases are a match to TRBD2. The CDR3 covers 15 residues. V was pared by 0 bases and J by 3 bases, with 2 bases of the junction left unmatched. Germline CDR1 is SGHVS and CDR2 is FQNEAQ. The CDR3 DNA is TGTGCCAGCAGCTTAGCGGGACTAGTTACAGATACGCAGTATTTT. This gives the protein CASSLAGLVTDTQYF.